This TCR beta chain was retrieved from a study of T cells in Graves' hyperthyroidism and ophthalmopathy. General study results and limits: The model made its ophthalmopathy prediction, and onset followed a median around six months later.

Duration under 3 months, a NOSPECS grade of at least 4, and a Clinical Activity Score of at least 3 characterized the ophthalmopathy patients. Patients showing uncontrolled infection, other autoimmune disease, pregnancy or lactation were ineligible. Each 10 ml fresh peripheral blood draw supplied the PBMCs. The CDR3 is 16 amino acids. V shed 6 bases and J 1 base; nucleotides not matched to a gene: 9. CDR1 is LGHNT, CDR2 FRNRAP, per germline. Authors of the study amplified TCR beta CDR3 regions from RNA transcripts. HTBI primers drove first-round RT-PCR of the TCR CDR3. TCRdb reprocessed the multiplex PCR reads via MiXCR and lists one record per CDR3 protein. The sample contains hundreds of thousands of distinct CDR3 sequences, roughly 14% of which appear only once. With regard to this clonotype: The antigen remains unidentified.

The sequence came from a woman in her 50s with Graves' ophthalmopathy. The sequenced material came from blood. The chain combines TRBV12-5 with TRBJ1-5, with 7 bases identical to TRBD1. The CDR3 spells CASGRGQVISNQPQHF. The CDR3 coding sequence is TGTGCTAGTGGCCGTGGACAGGTGATCAGCAATCAGCCCCAGCATTTT.